The present TCR beta chain was sequenced within a study of vaccination and CD4 T cells after COVID-19. The treatment denotes: approximately nine-day PBMC culture with coronavirus spike peptide pools or control peptides (ViraFEST assay). Sequencing of DNA taken from cultured CD4+ T cells relied on the Oncomine TCR Beta short-read assay. One entry per CDR3 protein results from TCRdb running MiXCR on the PCR reads. The sample lists about 14,000 distinct CDR3 sequences; roughly 50% were seen once. This clonotype was counted a few times. Its antigen is currently unknown. This CDR3 is built from 13 residues. V was clipped by 4 bases and J by 2 bases, with 9 bases between them.

The V and J genes are TRBV12-3 or TRBV12-4 and TRBJ2-7; TRBD1 is a possible D gene (6 bases). This clonotype originated in a human donor who had recovered from COVID-19. Sequencing was carried out using CD4+ T cells from blood, cultured in vitro. The CDR3 sequence: CASSWGHPYEQYF. Written as DNA, the CDR3 is TGTGCCAGCAGTTGGGGACATCCCTACGAGCAGTACTTC.